This TCR beta chain was retrieved from a study of T cells in tuberculosis. The method was immunoSEQ multiplex PCR; TCRdb's version includes in-frame clones alone and lacks a portion of them. The data show about 7,700 clones, with roughly 94% seen just once and more than 9% held by the top ten. After removal of 2 bases from V and 5 bases from J, the junction contained 17 bases not matched to a gene. Germline V gives CDR1 GTSNPN, CDR2 SVGIG (reference sequence). This CDR3 region has 18 residues. This chain connects TRBV30 to TRBJ1-4, with 7 positions matching TRBD1. Sequencing input: PBMCs. The clonotype originates from an adult with tuberculosis. The CDR3 protein is CAWSWLQGPLNSNEKLFF. CDR3 in DNA: TGTGCCTGGAGTTGGCTACAGGGGCCCCTTAACTCGAATGAAAAACTGTTTTTT.